Included here is one TCR beta chain sequence, with context. Its antigen is currently unknown. Some clones are missing from TCRdb's copy, which holds only in-frame ones; the method was immunoSEQ multiplex PCR. The table lists roughly 410,000 clones, about 96% of them singletons. This sample was included in a study of shared clonotypes between healthy human individuals. Whole-study findings and limits: Between four donors, naive CD4 clonotypes were shared at a level of around 4.9%.

The CDR3 spans 15 residues. V lost 4 bases, J lost 4 bases, and 6 bases stayed unmatched. Germline V CDR1 and CDR2: SGHTA, FQGTGA. The chain uses TRBV7-3 and TRBJ2-4, with 8 bases that match TRBD1. Sequencing was carried out using memory CD8+ T cells sorted from blood. Subset given: CD45RO+ cells pooled with CCR7-negative TemRA cells. This receptor was identified in a man aged 25-45 years in good health. For the CDR3, the DNA is TGTGCCAGCAGCTACGGACAGGGCCCAAAAAACATTCAGTACTTC. As protein: CASSYGQGPKNIQYF.